A selection of T cell receptor beta chains follows, all from one sample in a study of T cells expressing NK-cell markers. With the 5' RACE reads reprocessed, TCRdb shows one record per CDR3 protein and no DNA. In total, the table holds over 250,000 distinct CDR3 sequences. Sequencing was carried out using blood T cells: a sorted CD56 or NKG2C T cell subset, CD4+ or CD8+ T cells, or bulk PBMC T cells (not recorded which). Every receptor here comes from a woman between 18 and 70 years old in good health. Both conserved end residues are part of each CDR3.

V	J	CDR3
TRBV5-1	TRBJ1-2	CASSLGQSYGYTF
TRBV20-1	TRBJ2-2	CSARESAGAPNTGELFF
TRBV29-1	TRBJ1-4	CSVEVGANEKLFF
TRBV18	TRBJ1-6	CASSPTDNSPLHF
TRBV6-1	TRBJ1-6	CASRLTASNSPLHF
TRBV7-2	TRBJ2-1	CASSLNRGQTSEQFF
TRBV7-2	TRBJ2-5	CASSLVRQGGETQYF
TRBV20-1	TRBJ1-2	CSAFRQGAGYGYTF
TRBV20-1	TRBJ2-1	CSAGGTSGRRNEQFF
TRBV7-3	TRBJ1-1	CASSLTRDTEVFF
TRBV29-1	TRBJ2-7	CSVKGQGFYEQYF
TRBV29-1	TRBJ2-1	CSAGLAGPSSYNEQFF
TRBV2	TRBJ2-1	CASSVLAGAPNEQFF
TRBV5-1	TRBJ2-5	CASHLIGTGRETQYF